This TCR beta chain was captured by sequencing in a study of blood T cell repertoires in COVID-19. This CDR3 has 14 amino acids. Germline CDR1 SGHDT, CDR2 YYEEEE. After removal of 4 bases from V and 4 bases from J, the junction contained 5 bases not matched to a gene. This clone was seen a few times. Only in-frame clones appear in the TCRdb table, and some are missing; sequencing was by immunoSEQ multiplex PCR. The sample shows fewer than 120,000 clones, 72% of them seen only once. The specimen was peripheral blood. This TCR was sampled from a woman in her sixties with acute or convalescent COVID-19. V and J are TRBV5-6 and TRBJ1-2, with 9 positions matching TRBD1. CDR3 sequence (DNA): TGTGCCAGCAGCATACAGGGGGCTTCCTATGGCTACACCTTC. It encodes CASSIQGASYGYTF.